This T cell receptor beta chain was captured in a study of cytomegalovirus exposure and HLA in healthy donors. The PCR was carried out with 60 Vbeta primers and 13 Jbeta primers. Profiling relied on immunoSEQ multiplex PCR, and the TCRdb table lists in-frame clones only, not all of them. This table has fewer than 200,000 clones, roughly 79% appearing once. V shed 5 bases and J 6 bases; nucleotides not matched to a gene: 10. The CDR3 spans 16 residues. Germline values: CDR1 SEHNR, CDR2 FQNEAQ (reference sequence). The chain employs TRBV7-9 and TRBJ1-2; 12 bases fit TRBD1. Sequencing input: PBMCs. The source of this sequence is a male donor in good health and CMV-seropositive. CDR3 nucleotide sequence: TGTGCCAGCAGCCCTCGCACGGGACAGGGGGCTCATGGCTACACCTTC. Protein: CASSPRTGQGAHGYTF.